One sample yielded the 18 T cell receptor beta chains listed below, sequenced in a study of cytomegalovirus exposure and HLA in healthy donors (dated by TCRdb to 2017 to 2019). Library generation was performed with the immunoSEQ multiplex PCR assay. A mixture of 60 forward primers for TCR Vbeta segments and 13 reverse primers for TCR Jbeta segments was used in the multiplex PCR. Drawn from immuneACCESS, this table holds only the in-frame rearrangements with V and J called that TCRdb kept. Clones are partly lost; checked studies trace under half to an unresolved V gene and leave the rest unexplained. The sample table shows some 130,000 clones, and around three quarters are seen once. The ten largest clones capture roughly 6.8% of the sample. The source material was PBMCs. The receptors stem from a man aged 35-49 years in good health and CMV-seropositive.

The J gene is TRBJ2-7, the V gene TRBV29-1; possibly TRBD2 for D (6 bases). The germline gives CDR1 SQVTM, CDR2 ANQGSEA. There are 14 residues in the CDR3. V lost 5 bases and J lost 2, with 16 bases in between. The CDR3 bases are TGCAGCGTTACGACTAGACTTTCTACCTACGAGCAGTACTTC. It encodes CSVTTRLSTYEQYF.

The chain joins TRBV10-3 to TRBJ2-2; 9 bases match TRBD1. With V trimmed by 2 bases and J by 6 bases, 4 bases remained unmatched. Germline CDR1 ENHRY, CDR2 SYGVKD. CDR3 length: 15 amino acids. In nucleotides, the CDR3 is TGTGCCATCAGTGAGGACAGGGGGTTTTCCGGGGAGCTGTTTTTT. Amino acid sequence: CAISEDRGFSGELFF.

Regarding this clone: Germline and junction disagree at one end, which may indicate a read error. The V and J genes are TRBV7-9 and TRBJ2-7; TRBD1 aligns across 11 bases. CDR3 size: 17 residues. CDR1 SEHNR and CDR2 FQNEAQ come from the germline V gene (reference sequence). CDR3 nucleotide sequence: TGTTCCAGCAGCTCTACCAGTGGACAGGGGGCTGGTTACGAGCAGTACTTC. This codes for CSSSSTSGQGAGYEQYF. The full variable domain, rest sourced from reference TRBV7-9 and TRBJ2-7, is DTGVSQNPRHKITKRGQNVTFRCDPISEHNRLYWYRQTLGQGPEFLTYFQNEAQLEKSRLLSDRFSAERPKGSFSTLEIQRTEQGDSAMYLCSSSSTSGQGAGYEQYFGPGTRLTVT.

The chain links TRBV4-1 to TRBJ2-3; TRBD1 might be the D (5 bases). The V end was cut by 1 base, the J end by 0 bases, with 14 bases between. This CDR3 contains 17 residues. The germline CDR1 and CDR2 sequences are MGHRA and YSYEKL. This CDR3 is CASSQGPGLLSTDTQYF. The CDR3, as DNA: TGCGCCAGCAGCCAAGGTCCAGGGTTGCTTAGCACAGATACGCAGTATTTT.

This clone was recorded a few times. The DNA of the CDR3 is TGTGCCAGCAAAAGGGCCAGACAGGTGGGGCAGCCCCAGCATTTT. Translating it yields CASKRARQVGQPQHF. The chain combines TRBV6-1 with TRBJ1-5; possibly TRBD1 for D (6 bases). The V gene lost 7 bases and the J gene lost 7 bases, with 20 bases spanning the gap. Germline assignment: CDR1 MNHNS and CDR2 SASEGT. This CDR3 has 15 amino acids.

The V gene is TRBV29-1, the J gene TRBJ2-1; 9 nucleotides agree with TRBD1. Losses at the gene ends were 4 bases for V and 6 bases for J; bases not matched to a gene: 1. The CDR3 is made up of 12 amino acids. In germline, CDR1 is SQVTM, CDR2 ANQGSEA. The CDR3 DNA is TGCAGCGTTGGACAGGGGGGCAATGAGCAGTTCTTC. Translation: CSVGQGGNEQFF.

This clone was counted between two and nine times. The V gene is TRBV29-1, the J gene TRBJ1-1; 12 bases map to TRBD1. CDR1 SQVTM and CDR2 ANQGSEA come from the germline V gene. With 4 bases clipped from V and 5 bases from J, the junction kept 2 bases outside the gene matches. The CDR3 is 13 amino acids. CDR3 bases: TGCAGCGTTGGGGGACAGGGGGCAACTGAAGCTTTCTTT. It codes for CSVGGQGATEAFF.

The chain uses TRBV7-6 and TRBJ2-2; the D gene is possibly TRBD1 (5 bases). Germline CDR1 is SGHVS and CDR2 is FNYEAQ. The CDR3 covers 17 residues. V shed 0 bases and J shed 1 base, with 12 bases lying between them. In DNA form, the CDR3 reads TGTGCCAGCAGCTTAGCGCAGGGTTATCAGAACACCGGGGAGCTGTTTTTT. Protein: CASSLAQGYQNTGELFF.

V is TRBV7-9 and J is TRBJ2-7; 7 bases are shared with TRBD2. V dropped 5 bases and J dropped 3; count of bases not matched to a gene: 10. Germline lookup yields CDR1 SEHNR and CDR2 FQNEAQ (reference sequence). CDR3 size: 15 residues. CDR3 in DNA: TGTGCCAGCAGCCCCCTGGCTAGCGGTTACTACGAGCAGTACTTC. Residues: CASSPLASGYYEQYF.

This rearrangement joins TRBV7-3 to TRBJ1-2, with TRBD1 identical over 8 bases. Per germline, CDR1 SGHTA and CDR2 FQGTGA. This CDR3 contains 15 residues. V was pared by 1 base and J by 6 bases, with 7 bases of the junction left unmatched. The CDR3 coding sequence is TGTGCCAGCAGCTTAAACGCAGGGGGCGTAAATGGCTACACCTTC. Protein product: CASSLNAGGVNGYTF.

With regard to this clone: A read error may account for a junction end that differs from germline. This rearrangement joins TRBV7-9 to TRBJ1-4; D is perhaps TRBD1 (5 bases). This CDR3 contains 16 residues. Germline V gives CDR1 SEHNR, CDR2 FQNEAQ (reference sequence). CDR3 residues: CSSSLGWGGMNEKLFF. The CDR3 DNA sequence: TGTTCCAGCAGCTTAGGATGGGGGGGAATGAATGAAAAACTGTTTTTT. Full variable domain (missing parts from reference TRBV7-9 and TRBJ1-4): DTGVSQNPRHKITKRGQNVTFRCDPISEHNRLYWYRQTLGQGPEFLTYFQNEAQLEKSRLLSDRFSAERPKGSFSTLEIQRTEQGDSAMYLCSSSLGWGGMNEKLFFGSGTQLSVL.

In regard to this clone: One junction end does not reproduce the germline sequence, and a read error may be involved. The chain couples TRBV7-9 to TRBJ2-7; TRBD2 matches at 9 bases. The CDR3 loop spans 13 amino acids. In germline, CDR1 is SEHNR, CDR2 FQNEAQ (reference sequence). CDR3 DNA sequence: TGTTCCAGCAGCTTAGGACTAGCGCGCGAGCAGTACTTC. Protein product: CSSSLGLAREQYF. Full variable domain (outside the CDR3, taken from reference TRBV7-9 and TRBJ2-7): DTGVSQNPRHKITKRGQNVTFRCDPISEHNRLYWYRQTLGQGPEFLTYFQNEAQLEKSRLLSDRFSAERPKGSFSTLEIQRTEQGDSAMYLCSSSLGLAREQYFGPGTRLTVT.

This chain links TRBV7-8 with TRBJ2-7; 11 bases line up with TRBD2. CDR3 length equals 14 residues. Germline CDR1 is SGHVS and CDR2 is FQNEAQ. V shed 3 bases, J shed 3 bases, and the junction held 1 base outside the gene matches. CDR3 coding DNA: TGTGCCAGCAGCTTTACTAGCGGGAGCTACGAGCAGTACTTC. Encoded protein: CASSFTSGSYEQYF.

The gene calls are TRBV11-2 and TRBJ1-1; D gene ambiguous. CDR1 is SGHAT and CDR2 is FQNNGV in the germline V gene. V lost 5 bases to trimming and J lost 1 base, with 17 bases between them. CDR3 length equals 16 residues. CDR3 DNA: TGTGCCAGCAGCCCGCTCAGAGGCGGGAGGAACACTGAAGCTTTCTTT. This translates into CASSPLRGGRNTEAFF.

The CDR3 DNA reads TGTGCCAGTAGTATCCTAGCGGGAATTCTCTACAATGAGCAGTTCTTC. Residues: CASSILAGILYNEQFF. The chain recombines TRBV19 with TRBJ2-1; TRBD2 aligns across 9 bases. The CDR3 is 16 residues long. V dropped 3 bases and J dropped 3; count of bases not matched to a gene: 6. The V gene's germline CDR1 is LNHDA and CDR2 SQIVND (reference sequence).

The CDR3 coding sequence is TGTGCCAGCAGCTTACGAGGGGGCTACAATGAGCAGTTCTTC. As protein: CASSLRGGYNEQFF. This chain joins TRBV11-3 and TRBJ2-1, with D possibly being TRBD1 (6 bases). The CDR3 totals 14 residues. The germline V gene has CDR1 SGHNT and CDR2 YENEEA. Trimming shortened V by 2 bases and J by 3 bases, and 8 bases separated the two germline ends.

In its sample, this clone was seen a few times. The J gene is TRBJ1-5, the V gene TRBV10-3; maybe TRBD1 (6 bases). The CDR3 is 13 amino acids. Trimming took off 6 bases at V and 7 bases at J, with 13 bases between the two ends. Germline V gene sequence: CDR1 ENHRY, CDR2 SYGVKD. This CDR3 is CAIRAPGEQPQHF. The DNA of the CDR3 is TGTGCCATCAGAGCACCAGGGGAGCAGCCCCAGCATTTT.

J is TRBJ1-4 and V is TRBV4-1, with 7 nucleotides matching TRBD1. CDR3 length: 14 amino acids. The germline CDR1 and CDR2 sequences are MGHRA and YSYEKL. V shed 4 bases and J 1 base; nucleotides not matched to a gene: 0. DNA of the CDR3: TGCGCCAGCAGCCCAGGGGGAACTAATGAAAAACTGTTTTTT. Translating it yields CASSPGGTNEKLFF.